The rows below give T cell receptor beta chains drawn from one sample of a study of T-cell reconstitution after alpha-beta-depleted transplantation in children. TCRdb reprocessed the PCR reads with MiXCR, giving one entry per CDR3 protein. The sample lists 250,000 to 300,000 distinct CDR3 sequences, roughly 8.2% occurring once. The sequenced sample was peripheral blood, obtained 360 days after TCRalphabeta/CD19-depleted stem cell transplant. The source of these receptors is a female patient aged 2-15 years who had a stem cell transplant for Fanconi anemia, so the T cells may come from the graft donor. Each CDR3 is given with its conserved first and last residue. A D gene is named only where the DNA matches it firmly. Clone size, where shown, is once, few, many, or a class for clones that have expanded.

TRBV12-3/TRBV12-4	TRBJ2-3	few	TRBD2	CASRRGLDSIRSTDTQYF	TGTGCCAGCAGGAGAGGACTAGACTCAATCCGATCCACAGATACGCAGTATTTT
TRBV7-2	TRBJ2-1	.	TRBD2	CASSLAPASGGDNEQFF	TGTGCCAGCAGCTTAGCCCCGGCTAGCGGGGGGGACAATGAGCAGTTCTTC
TRBV20-1	TRBJ1-4	many	.	CSARVSFGKLFF	TGCAGTGCTAGAGTCTCTTTCGGGAAACTGTTTTTT
TRBV20-1	TRBJ2-1	.	TRBD2	CSATSGGAAYNEQFF	TGCAGTGCTACTAGCGGGGGGGCCGCGTACAATGAGCAGTTCTTC
TRBV2	TRBJ2-7	once	TRBD2	CASSAGGRDAYEQYF	TGTGCCAGCAGTGCGGGCGGGAGAGATGCCTACGAGCAGTACTTC
TRBV20-1	TRBJ2-7	many	TRBD1	CSAHGQERYEQYF	TGCAGTGCCCACGGACAGGAAAGGTACGAGCAGTACTTC
TRBV3-1	TRBJ1-2	.	TRBD1	CASSLNTGVKGYTF	TGTGCCAGCAGCCTTAACACAGGGGTCAAGGGCTACACCTTC
TRBV5-1	TRBJ2-3	many	.	CASSLAAAISDTQYF	TGCGCCAGCAGCTTGGCCGCAGCGATTTCGGATACGCAGTATTTT
TRBV9	TRBJ2-2	many	TRBD1	CASSVGTGGHTGELFF	TGTGCCAGCAGCGTAGGGACAGGGGGCCACACCGGGGAGCTGTTTTTT
TRBV4-3	TRBJ1-5	many	.	CASSQDDSNQPQHF	TGCGCCAGCAGCCAAGATGATAGCAATCAGCCCCAGCATTTT
TRBV18	TRBJ1-1	.	.	CASSPRPGTLLNTEAFF	TGTGCCAGCTCACCCCGTCCCGGGACACTCCTGAACACTGAAGCTTTCTTT
TRBV20-1	TRBJ2-3	few	TRBD2	CSGTSGGGSSYTQYF	TGCAGTGGAACTAGCGGGGGGGGCTCCAGCTATACGCAGTATTTT
TRBV7-2	TRBJ1-6	.	.	CASTYARTLNSPLHF	TGTGCCAGCACCTACGCCCGGACCCTTAATTCACCCCTCCACTTT
TRBV7-8	TRBJ2-7	many	TRBD1	CASSSQGARVYEQYF	TGTGCCAGCAGCTCACAGGGGGCTCGGGTTTACGAGCAGTACTTC
TRBV4-1	TRBJ2-7	many	TRBD2	CASSQDPSGAYEQYF	TGCGCCAGCAGCCAAGACCCAAGCGGGGCCTACGAGCAGTACTTC
TRBV9	TRBJ1-1	few	TRBD1	CASSQGQLNTEAFF	TGTGCCAGCAGCCAGGGACAGCTGAACACTGAAGCTTTCTTT
TRBV29-1	TRBJ1-2	many	.	CSVDSRNQGGYGYTF	TGCAGCGTTGATTCCCGAAACCAGGGCGGCTATGGCTACACCTTC
TRBV5-1	TRBJ2-1	many	TRBD1	CASSLVGTGGYGEQFF	TGCGCCAGCAGCTTGGTTGGGACAGGGGGCTATGGTGAGCAGTTCTTC
TRBV28	TRBJ1-1	many	TRBD1	CASSPGQGVLGTEAFF	TGTGCCAGCAGTCCCGGACAGGGAGTTTTGGGAACTGAAGCTTTCTTT
TRBV6-5	TRBJ1-2	.	.	CASSYFGGKENGYTF	TGTGCCAGCAGTTACTTCGGGGGAAAAGAAAATGGCTACACCTTC
TRBV2	TRBJ2-2	.	.	CASARENTGELFF	TGTGCCAGCGCCAGGGAGAACACCGGGGAGCTGTTTTTT
TRBV15	TRBJ2-5	many	.	CATSRDLGTVETQYF	TGTGCCACCAGCAGAGATCTAGGGACGGTGGAGACCCAGTACTTC
TRBV11-2	TRBJ2-3	.	TRBD2	CASSLVPSGEADTQYF	TGTGCCAGCAGCTTAGTCCCTAGCGGGGAAGCGGATACGCAGTATTTT
TRBV5-1	TRBJ1-2	.	TRBD1	CASSWTGNRDGYTF	TGCGCCAGCAGCTGGACAGGGAATAGGGATGGCTACACCTTC
TRBV4-1	TRBJ1-1	.	.	CASSQDWGSEAFF	TGCGCCAGCAGCCAAGATTGGGGTTCTGAAGCTTTCTTT
TRBV7-8	TRBJ2-2	.	TRBD1	CASSHDRGRTGELFF	TGTGCCAGCAGCCACGACAGGGGAAGGACCGGGGAGCTGTTTTTT
TRBV5-1	TRBJ2-5	few	TRBD2	CASSLRLAGGPETQYF	TGCGCCAGCAGCCTTAGACTAGCGGGAGGGCCAGAGACCCAGTACTTC
TRBV9	TRBJ2-7	.	TRBD2	CASTRGGQAGGVNEQYF	TGTGCCAGCACGAGGGGGGGCCAAGCGGGAGGGGTCAACGAGCAGTACTTC
TRBV19	TRBJ1-1	many	.	CASNAGTPEAFF	TGTGCCAGTAACGCCGGGACTCCTGAAGCTTTCTTT
TRBV11-2	TRBJ2-5	many	.	CASSLEAVQETQYF	TGTGCCAGCAGCTTAGAGGCAGTGCAAGAGACCCAGTACTTC
TRBV6-5	TRBJ2-1	many	.	CASSYLPTKNNEQFF	TGTGCCAGCAGTTACTTGCCGACTAAGAACAATGAGCAGTTCTTC
TRBV10-3	TRBJ2-7	many	.	CAINERWGFEQYF	TGTGCCATCAACGAACGATGGGGATTCGAGCAGTACTTC
TRBV4-3	TRBJ1-2	many	.	CASSPRSERPYYGYTF	TGCGCCAGCAGCCCACGCTCGGAAAGGCCCTACTATGGCTACACCTTC
TRBV4-2	TRBJ2-3	many	.	CASSPPGAAYNTQYF	TGTGCCAGCAGCCCCCCCGGGGCAGCTTACAATACGCAGTATTTT
TRBV2	TRBJ2-3	.	TRBD2	CASSERLAGAVYTQYF	TGTGCCAGCAGTGAACGCCTAGCGGGGGCGGTCTATACGCAGTATTTT
TRBV11-2	TRBJ1-2	.	.	CASSPQGGLHYGYTF	TGTGCCAGCAGCCCTCAGGGAGGATTACACTATGGCTACACCTTC
TRBV27	TRBJ1-1	many	TRBD1	CASSQPLNGTVPEAFF	TGTGCCAGCAGTCAGCCCCTGAACGGGACAGTCCCTGAAGCTTTCTTT
TRBV6-2/TRBV6-3	TRBJ1-1	many	.	CASVGQPNQWNTEAFF	TGTGCCAGCGTGGGGCAGCCTAACCAATGGAACACTGAAGCTTTCTTT
TRBV24-1	TRBJ2-5	many	TRBD1	CATSDLASGGGIVEQETQYF	TGTGCCACCAGTGATTTGGCGTCAGGGGGCGGCATAGTGGAACAAGAGACCCAGTACTTC
TRBV6-1	TRBJ2-2	.	TRBD2	CASSRTSGIVNTGELFF	TGTGCCAGCAGTAGGACTAGCGGGATCGTTAACACCGGGGAGCTGTTTTTT
TRBV3-1	TRBJ2-5	few	.	CASSHHRAQETQYF	TGTGCCAGCAGCCACCATAGGGCACAAGAGACCCAGTACTTC
TRBV6-2/TRBV6-3	TRBJ2-1	many	TRBD2	CASSSLAGGFNEQFF	TGTGCCAGCAGCTCCCTAGCGGGGGGGTTTAATGAGCAGTTCTTC
TRBV6-2/TRBV6-3	TRBJ2-1	few	TRBD2	CASIPGLAGGNEQFF	TGTGCCAGTATTCCGGGACTAGCGGGGGGCAATGAGCAGTTCTTC
TRBV6-2/TRBV6-3	TRBJ1-5	few	.	CASSPWVNQPQHF	TGTGCCAGCAGTCCGTGGGTCAATCAGCCCCAGCATTTT